This TCR beta chain was sequenced for a study of shared clonotypes between healthy human individuals (dated by TCRdb to the early 2020s). About the investigation overall: Two women and three men aged 18 to 49 years were included in the cohort. Per donor, three plates each were used for CD4 naive and CD4 memory, two for CD8 naive, and one for CD8 memory. The study deeply sequenced blood TCR repertoires of five healthy adults to estimate repertoire size and the extent of clonotype sharing between individuals. To increase sequencing depth and limit assay-specific biases, different laboratories used diverse techniques to prepare libraries and sequence TCR repertoires. Each donor's leukapheresis produced roughly between about 0.9 and 9.5 billion PBMCs.

Donors were healthy HIV-negative adults with no recently reported acute infections or vaccinations. Every donor was a Caucasian adult residing in Nashville, Tennessee, USA. CD4+ T cells were enriched through magnetic negative selection, after which naive cells were positively selected on CD45RA and the remaining negative fraction served as the memory subset. After blood collection by leukapheresis, PBMCs were isolated using Ficoll-Histopaque density gradient centrifugation and then cryopreserved in the vapor phase of liquid nitrogen. Analytical flow cytometry was used to check the purity and quantity of each magnetically sorted T cell population. From each sorted fraction, genomic DNA was isolated and quantified by UV absorbance on a Nanodrop 2000c. TCR CDR3 regions were amplified from genomic DNA by multiplex PCR using the deep immunoSEQ assay. For each cell subset, the extracted genomic DNA was distributed evenly across all wells of several immunoSEQ 96-well plates, and each plate served as one replicate. For sorted subsets, about 0.2 ug genomic DNA, equal to 25,000 to 35,000 T cell genomes, was loaded into each replicate PCR. Purified libraries were measured with a Qubit 3.0 fluorometer, size-checked on a Bioanalyzer 2100, and measured again with the KAPA Library Quantification kit. A separate single-read 150-cycle Illumina NextSeq 550 flow cell was used to sequence each immunoSEQ 96-well plate. In the authors' own workflow: Because the immunoSEQ output included only junctional sequences and no quality scores, the filtering could not be the same as the filtering used for full-length reads. To assign V/J genes and CDR3, sequences were annotated against IMGT germline references using PyIR, a Python wrapper for IgBLAST v1.9. Reads were removed for weak V/J assignments (E-value above 1e-6), missing CDR3, stop codons, out-of-frame junctions, or ambiguous translated residues. V3J clonotypes were defined as sequences sharing an identical inferred V gene, J gene, and CDR3 amino acid sequence. Percentage overlap between repertoires was calculated by dividing the number of shared unique clonotypes by the size of the smaller repertoire. Richness of each repertoire was evaluated using RTK rarefaction, the Chao1 estimator, and Recon v2.1 estimates of unobserved clonotypes. OLGA was used to compute generation probabilities for all TCRbeta clonotypes that the gDNA method yielded from a handful of donors. TCRdb holds this immuneACCESS table with in-frame rearrangements only. Some clones are missing; in checked studies, unresolved V genes explain under half, and the rest has no known cause. V and J calls and clone size are copied from that table; D and trimming were computed from the DNA. In all, the sample holds 1,500,000 or so clones, and approximately 98.5% of those were seen once. The top ten clones comprise approximately 0.38% of the sample.

The junction shows trimming of 3 bases on V and 7 bases on J, plus 16 bases between the germline ends. CDR1 and CDR2 are drawn from the germline V gene: MDHEN, SYDVKM. CDR3 length: 14 amino acids, cysteine to phenylalanine. Just the 42-base CDR3 DNA is kept, in frame starting at base 1. A note on this clone: There is no known antigen for this receptor. Base qualities were left out, and no much larger clone turns up one base away. This sample includes further DNA sequences coding for the same CDR3.

The research as a whole found: Naive subsets generally had larger estimated clonotype richness than memory subsets did. Rarefaction of sorted-subset datasets indicated incomplete sequencing despite the large sequencing depth. Compared with non-shared clonotypes, the clonotypes found in all four sorted-subset donors had higher generation probabilities. The small number of donors limited the genetic and exposure-history diversity represented. Pairwise subsampling indicated that sequencing depth was expected to affect the degree of clonotype sharing among donors. Around 5% of naive CD4, around 3.6% of naive CD8, roughly 2.5% of memory CD4, and 0.4% of memory CD8 clonotypes were shared across several donors. Only blood was sampled, and tissue TCR repertoires likely differ from those in blood.

The TCR was taken from a man aged 30-40 years in good health. Recombination connected TRBV28 to TRBJ2-7; a tentative D call is TRBD2 (6 bases match). Source material: naive CD4+ T cells sorted from blood. The cell subset or site tag for this specimen amounts to: CD45RA+ positively selected. The CDR3 protein sequence reads: CASSLPPGGGEQYF. The nucleotides are TGTGCCAGCAGTTTGCCCCCCGGGGGAGGAGAGCAGTACTTC.